These 32 T cell receptor beta chains came from one sample sequenced in a study of blood T cell repertoires in COVID-19. The protocol was immunoSEQ multiplex PCR, while the TCRdb copy is restricted to in-frame clones and leaves out a portion. In the table there are about 350,000 clones, approximately 91% of which are singletons. The specimen was peripheral blood. Source of these receptors: a woman aged 70-85 years with COVID-19, enrolled during active disease.

CDR3 sequence reads: CASSPNRNTGELFF. The CDR3 bases are TGTGCCAGCTCCCCCAACAGGAACACCGGGGAGCTGTTTTTT. This chain uses TRBV18 with TRBJ2-2, with no clear D. The ends were cut back, 6 bases at V and 1 base at J, with 9 bases in the middle. The V gene's germline CDR1 is KGHSH and CDR2 LQKENI. The CDR3 runs 14 residues.

The V and J genes are TRBV11-2 and TRBJ1-1, with D possibly matching TRBD1 (5 bases). The CDR3 extends over 14 amino acids. In germline, CDR1 is SGHAT, CDR2 FQNNGV. V dropped 1 base and J dropped 5 bases, with 11 bases sitting between them. The CDR3 is CASSLGAGRTEAFF. The CDR3 DNA follows: TGTGCCAGCAGCTTAGGGGCAGGGAGGACTGAAGCTTTCTTT.

The V gene is TRBV2, the J gene TRBJ1-6; perhaps TRBD1 as D (6 bases). The CDR3 consists of 16 residues. Looked up from germline, CDR1 is SNHLY and CDR2 is FYNNEI. Trimming removed 8 bases at V and 0 bases at J, with 14 bases between. The CDR3 reads CASLRQVLSYNSPLHF. Written as DNA, the CDR3 is TGTGCCAGCCTTAGACAGGTTCTCTCCTATAATTCACCCCTCCACTTT.

The rearrangement links TRBV28 to TRBJ1-6, with unresolved D. CDR1 and CDR2 (germline): MDHEN, SYDVKM. The germline V and J ends were trimmed by 5 bases and 9 bases, with 8 bases remaining between them. The CDR3 sequence is 12 residues long. This chain's CDR3 is CASSPQVSPLHF. The CDR3 bases are TGTGCCAGCAGTCCCCAGGTTTCACCCCTCCACTTT.

In this sample, this clone turned up once. The chain links TRBV6-6 to TRBJ2-1; D uncertain. Trimming removed 5 bases at V and 0 bases at J, with 14 bases between. The CDR3 spans 16 residues. Germline-derived CDR1 and CDR2 are MNHNY and SVGAGI (reference sequence). Here the CDR3 DNA reads TGTGCCAGCAGTAGAACGGTCCTTAGCTCCTACAATGAGCAGTTCTTC. Translation: CASSRTVLSSYNEQFF.

This chain joins TRBV19 and TRBJ2-2, with 9 nucleotides matching TRBD1. J was trimmed by 1 base and V by 6 bases; bases with no gene match: 3. In germline, CDR1 is LNHDA, CDR2 SQIVND (reference sequence). CDR3 length: 15 residues. This chain's CDR3 is CASRPTGGNTGELFF. The DNA for the CDR3 is TGTGCCAGTAGACCGACAGGGGGGAACACCGGGGAGCTGTTTTTT. Supplemented by reference TRBV19 and TRBJ2-2, the full variable domain reads DGGITQSPKYLFRKEGQNVTLSCEQNLNHDAMYWYRQDPGQGLRLIYYSQIVNDFQKGDIAEGYSVSREKKESFPLTVTSAQKNPTAFYLCASRPTGGNTGELFFGEGSRLTVL.

The rearrangement uses TRBV19 and TRBJ1-5; 8 nucleotides align to TRBD1. The V gene end was trimmed by 1 base and the J gene end by 4 bases; junction bases not matched to a gene: 9. The germline V gene has CDR1 LNHDA and CDR2 SQIVND (reference sequence). This CDR3 region has 17 residues. CDR3 residues: CASSIGGRDRSNQPQHF. Here the CDR3 DNA reads TGTGCCAGTAGTATAGGCGGCCGGGACAGGAGTAATCAGCCCCAGCATTTT. The full variable domain, its missing parts supplied by reference TRBV19 and TRBJ1-5, is DGGITQSPKYLFRKEGQNVTLSCEQNLNHDAMYWYRQDPGQGLRLIYYSQIVNDFQKGDIAEGYSVSREKKESFPLTVTSAQKNPTAFYLCASSIGGRDRSNQPQHFGDGTRLSIL.

The V and J genes are TRBV2 and TRBJ2-7, with TRBD2 identical over 9 bases. The CDR3 consists of 15 residues. The J segment lost 4 bases and the V segment lost 5 bases, leaving 9 bases of the junction unmatched. Germline V gene sequence: CDR1 SNHLY, CDR2 FYNNEI. As DNA, the CDR3 is TGTGCCAGCAGTTCCCATGCTAGCGGGACGTACGAGCAGTACTTC. As protein: CASSSHASGTYEQYF.

The rearrangement uses TRBV7-2 and TRBJ2-7; 11 bases line up with TRBD2. Germline lookup yields CDR1 SGHTA and CDR2 FQGNSA. This CDR3 is 15 amino acids long. The ends lost 5 bases at V and 4 bases at J; junction bases unmatched: 7. The CDR3, as DNA: TGTGCCAGCAGCGACCGACTAGCGGGGCGATACGAGCAGTACTTC. Its translation is CASSDRLAGRYEQYF. The entire variable domain, with the rest obtained from reference TRBV7-2 and TRBJ2-7, is as follows: GAGVSQSPSNKVTEKGKDVELRCDPISGHTALYWYRQSLGQGLEFLIYFQGNSAPDKSGLPSDRFSAERTGGSVSTLTIQRTQQEDSAVYLCASSDRLAGRYEQYFGPGTRLTVT.

This chain uses TRBV25-1 with TRBJ2-3; weak D call: TRBD2 (5 bases). The CDR3 has 16 amino acids. Germline loops: CDR1 MGHDK, CDR2 SYGVNS. Trimming took 2 bases from V and 2 from J, leaving 14 bases between them. The DNA of the CDR3 is TGTGCCAGCAGTGAAAATGGCGGGCCGCACACAGATACGCAGTATTTT. It encodes CASSENGGPHTDTQYF.

The chain links TRBV24-1 to TRBJ2-2; tentatively, D is TRBD2 (5 bases). This CDR3 has 16 residues. Germline V gene data show CDR1 as KGHDR and CDR2 as SFDVKD. V was cut by 1 base and J by 4 bases, with 12 bases left in between. CDR3 sequence: CATSDFKGSATGELFF. CDR3 coding DNA: TGTGCCACCAGTGATTTCAAAGGGAGCGCCACCGGGGAGCTGTTTTTT.

The CDR3 loop is CASSPLSLRGGLSYEQYF. The CDR3 DNA sequence: TGTGCCAGCAGCCCATTATCCCTGAGGGGGGGGCTGTCCTACGAGCAGTACTTC. V and J are TRBV7-9 and TRBJ2-7; the D gene is possibly TRBD2 (7 bases). In germline, CDR1 is SEHNR, CDR2 FQNEAQ (reference sequence). V was pared by 5 bases and J by 1 base, with 24 bases between. The CDR3 runs 18 residues.

The chain is built from TRBV6-1 and TRBJ1-5; TRBD1 aligns across 9 bases. Unmatched junction bases numbered 15, after V lost 4 bases and J lost 2 bases. Germline CDR1 reads MNHNS; CDR2 reads SASEGT. The CDR3 contains 19 residues. CDR3 DNA sequence: TGTGCCAGCAGTGCCCACTTTACAGGGGGCGCGGTTGGCAATCAGCCCCAGCATTTT. It encodes CASSAHFTGGAVGNQPQHF.

The gene calls are TRBV5-1 and TRBJ2-1; TRBD2 agrees at 8 bases. Germline V gene data show CDR1 as SGHRS and CDR2 as YFSETQ. V dropped 4 bases and J dropped 4; count of bases not matched to a gene: 7. This CDR3 is built from 15 residues. CDR3 loop: CASSPELADYNEQFF. The CDR3 DNA sequence: TGCGCCAGCAGCCCGGAACTAGCGGATTACAATGAGCAGTTCTTC. The variable domain in full, with the rest retrieved from reference TRBV5-1 and TRBJ2-1, is KAGVTQTPRYLIKTRGQQVTLSCSPISGHRSVSWYQQTPGQGLQFLFEYFSETQRNKGNFPGRFSGRQFSNSRSEMNVSTLELGDSALYLCASSPELADYNEQFFGPGTRLTVL.

Written as DNA, the CDR3 is TGTGCCAGCAGCCAAGTGGTGACTTTTGCTCAGCCCCAGCATTTT. This sequence encodes CASSQVVTFAQPQHF. The chain recombines TRBV3-1 (or the pseudogene TRBV3-2) with TRBJ1-5; D remains unclear. There are 15 residues in the CDR3. Trimming removed 1 base from V and 6 bases from J, with 13 bases in between. Germline CDR1 LGHDT, CDR2 YNNKEL (reference sequence).

This chain links TRBV24-1 with TRBJ1-1; no firm D call. CDR3 size: 12 residues. V dropped 2 bases and J dropped 10 bases, with 10 bases sitting between them. Germline CDR1 and CDR2: KGHDR and SFDVKD. The CDR3 sequence: CATSDSAERAFF. Here the CDR3 DNA reads TGTGCCACCAGTGATTCGGCGGAGCGAGCTTTCTTT.

The CDR3 DNA follows: TGTGCCAGCAGTTACTCCGGTCAAGACTCTGGAAACACCATATATTTT. It yields the protein CASSYSGQDSGNTIYF. The chain links TRBV6-2 or TRBV6-3 to TRBJ1-3; no clear D. The CDR3 has 16 residues. Germline CDR1 is MNHEY and CDR2 is SVGEGT. V was trimmed by 0 bases and J by 0 bases, leaving 9 bases between them.

V gene TRBV2 combines with J gene TRBJ1-5; 10 positions agree with TRBD1. V lost 6 bases, J lost 5 bases, and 1 base stayed unmatched. Germline V gene lookup returns CDR1 SNHLY and CDR2 FYNNEI. CDR3 length: 13 residues. CDR3 bases: TGTGCCAGCAGAGGACAGGGGGATCAGCCCCAGCATTTT. Its translation: CASRGQGDQPQHF.

The rearrangement joins TRBV20-1 to TRBJ1-6, with D uncertain. CDR1 DFQATT and CDR2 SNEGSKA come from the germline V gene (reference sequence). Between the trimmed V and J ends, which lost 3 bases and 0 bases, there was a span of 12 bases. The CDR3 totals 16 residues. DNA of the CDR3: TGCAGTGCTAGTGCGGCGGGGAGCTCCTATAATTCACCCCTCCACTTT. Amino acids: CSASAAGSSYNSPLHF.

The V call is TRBV7-9, the J call TRBJ1-6; weak D call: TRBD1 (6 bases). Germline CDR1 reads SEHNR; CDR2 reads FQNEAQ (reference sequence). Trimming took 5 bases from V and 7 from J, leaving 27 bases between them. This CDR3 has 19 residues. CDR3 protein: CASSPGEGFTVLSNSPLHF. CDR3 nucleotides: TGTGCCAGCAGCCCAGGGGAGGGTTTCACGGTACTATCGAATTCACCCCTCCACTTT.

There are a few counts of this clone. J is TRBJ2-5 and V is TRBV4-2; D is ambiguous. V lost 0 bases, J lost 5 bases, and 7 bases lay in between. Germline lookup yields CDR1 LGHNA and CDR2 YNFKEQ. The CDR3 loop spans 13 amino acids. CDR3 region: CASSQERRETQYF. In DNA, the CDR3 is TGTGCCAGCAGCCAAGAAAGGCGGGAGACCCAGTACTTC.

This clone was seen just once. This chain connects TRBV14 to TRBJ2-5; unclear D gene. This CDR3 is 15 amino acids long. V gave up 1 base and J gave up 5 bases, with 14 bases separating them. Germline V gene data show CDR1 as SGHDN and CDR2 as FVKESK. CDR3: CASSQGLVMEETQYF. In DNA, the CDR3 is TGTGCCAGCAGCCAAGGTCTAGTAATGGAGGAGACCCAGTACTTC.

The V and J genes are TRBV30 and TRBJ1-1, with a tentative D call TRBD1 (5 bases). The CDR3 spans 13 residues. CDR1 and CDR2 from the germline V gene are GTSNPN and SVGIG (reference sequence). V dropped 0 bases and J dropped 4 bases, with 9 bases sitting between them. The CDR3 DNA reads as TGTGCCTGGAGTGTACGGGGGTCCACTGAAGCTTTCTTT. Its protein is CAWSVRGSTEAFF.

CDR3 region: CASSQDGGNQPQHF. CDR3 coding DNA: TGCGCCAGCAGCCAAGATGGAGGAAATCAGCCCCAGCATTTT. This chain uses TRBV4-3 with TRBJ1-5; no clear D. The CDR3 consists of 14 residues. The germline V gene has CDR1 LGHNA and CDR2 YSLEER. V was shortened by 0 bases and J by 4 bases, with 7 bases between the two germline ends.

The chain links TRBV30 to TRBJ2-3, with 9 bases fitting TRBD2. Trimming cost V 5 bases and J 2 bases; bases outside gene matches: 2. Germline assignment: CDR1 GTSNPN and CDR2 SVGIG (reference sequence). This CDR3 is built from 13 residues. The CDR3 nucleotides are TGTGCCTGGGCGGGGGGGGTCACAGATACGCAGTATTTT. Translation: CAWAGGVTDTQYF.

The sample holds a few counts of this clone. The rearrangement links TRBV3-1 (or the pseudogene TRBV3-2) to TRBJ2-2; D gene unclear. Germline CDR1 LGHDT, CDR2 YNNKEL (reference sequence). V was pared by 1 base and J by 6 bases, with 3 bases between. The CDR3 runs to 12 residues. The CDR3 sequence: CASSQAAGELFF. CDR3 nucleotides: TGTGCCAGCAGCCAAGCTGCCGGGGAGCTGTTTTTT.

This chain connects TRBV5-1 to TRBJ2-1, with 7 bases lining up with TRBD2. Losses at the gene ends were 0 bases for V and 7 bases for J; bases not matched to a gene: 10. Germline V gene lookup returns CDR1 SGHRS and CDR2 YFSETQ. The CDR3 totals 16 residues. CDR3 residues: CASSLGGASGGNEQFF. The CDR3, as DNA: TGCGCCAGCAGCTTGGGAGGGGCCTCCGGGGGGAATGAGCAGTTCTTC.

The chain links TRBV9 to TRBJ2-3; 7 bases map to TRBD2. V lost 4 bases and J lost 1; bases outside the gene matches: 6. CDR1 is SGDLS and CDR2 is YYNGEE in the germline V gene. The CDR3 consists of 15 residues. In DNA form, the CDR3 reads TGTGCCAGCAGCAAGCTAGCGGTAGGCACAGATACGCAGTATTTT. Protein sequence: CASSKLAVGTDTQYF.

The J gene is TRBJ2-1, the V gene TRBV7-2; TRBD2 matches at 8 bases. Per germline, CDR1 SGHTA and CDR2 FQGNSA. The trim removed 5 bases at V and 8 bases at J, leaving 8 bases unmatched. This CDR3 has 14 amino acids. CDR3 coding DNA: TGTGCCAGCAGCCTAACGGCGGGGGGATATGAGCAGTTCTTC. Its translation: CASSLTAGGYEQFF.

This rearrangement joins TRBV4-1 to TRBJ1-1, with a tentative D call TRBD1 (5 bases). Per the germline V gene, CDR1 is MGHRA and CDR2 is YSYEKL. Trimming stripped 2 bases from V and 0 bases from J, with 13 bases between. The CDR3 loop spans 16 amino acids. The CDR3 region is CASSQQEGIMNTEAFF. The CDR3, as DNA: TGCGCCAGCAGCCAACAGGAGGGGATCATGAACACTGAAGCTTTCTTT.

V usage is TRBV28 and J usage is TRBJ1-4, with D unresolved. Trimming stripped 6 bases from V and 3 bases from J, with 17 bases between. CDR3 length: 16 residues. Germline lookup yields CDR1 MDHEN and CDR2 SYDVKM. This CDR3 reads CASSLGLDLANEKLFF. DNA for the CDR3: TGTGCCAGCAGCTTAGGCTTGGACTTGGCTAATGAAAAACTGTTTTTT.

V usage is TRBV5-1 and J usage is TRBJ2-1, with D tentatively TRBD2 (5 bases). This CDR3 is 14 amino acids long. Germline CDR1 is SGHRS and CDR2 is YFSETQ. V was clipped by 3 bases and J by 5 bases, with 12 bases between them. CDR3 region: CASSSEGHHNEQFF. In nucleotides, the CDR3 is TGCGCCAGCAGCTCTGAGGGTCACCACAATGAGCAGTTCTTC.